The T cell receptor beta chain under discussion was sequenced for a study of T and B cells in COVID-19 patients. V was cut by 4 bases and J by 5 bases, with 23 bases left in between. The CDR3 runs to 16 residues. Germline CDR1 is GTSNPN and CDR2 is SVGIG (reference sequence). Blood genomic DNA input for TRB amplification was about 240-550 ng. Broader study findings: Patients with COVID-19 reportedly showed strongly skewed T cell receptor beta variable and joining gene usage. Exclusive to the recovered cohort were roughly 2,300 TCR clusters, about 33 of them with low generation probability. Blood from mildly ill patients while symptomatic, and early samples from severe cases, were scarce.

BIOMED2 TRB-A/B primer pools were used in multiplex TRB PCR. TCRdb passed the multiplex PCR reads through MiXCR, listing each CDR3 protein once. This sample has roughly 23,000 distinct CDR3 sequences, with 29% found just once. This clonotype was found a few times. The antigen is undetermined. The gene calls are TRBV30 and TRBJ1-2; D perhaps matches TRBD1 (5 bases). What was sequenced was blood. This clonotype was obtained from a human donor who had recovered from COVID-19. The CDR3 DNA reads TGTGCCTGGAACCCAAAAAACGGGGGAGAGAGATATGGCTACACCTTC. Protein: CAWNPKNGGERYGYTF.